The clone carrying this TCR beta chain was detected many times. The sample comes from a study of neurological immune-mediated disorders. CDR1 is LNHDA and CDR2 is SQIVND in the germline V gene (reference sequence). The germline V and J ends were trimmed by 10 bases and 5 bases, with 11 bases remaining between them. This CDR3 has 11 residues. In TCRdb, the 5' RACE reads were re-called with MiXCR into one record per CDR3 protein. The table has about 120,000 distinct CDR3 sequences, around 3% seen once; the top ten hold roughly 1.3%. The sample was PBMCs. The chain uses TRBV19 and TRBJ1-2; no definite D call. The receptor comes from a woman in her twenties or thirties with multiple sclerosis. The CDR3 is CATSKEYGYTF. For the CDR3, the DNA is TGTGCCACCAGCAAGGAATATGGCTACACCTTC.